This entry lists 30 T cell receptor beta chains sequenced from one sample in a study of early stage breast cancer tumors. Clones were sequenced by immunoSEQ multiplex PCR, and TCRdb holds only the in-frame ones, with some missing. The table has 25,000 to 35,000 clones, roughly four fifths seen once. Sequencing was performed on blood. The receptors were gathered from a person aged 40-50 years with breast cancer.

The sample holds a few counts of this clone. CDR3 sequence: CASSARGREYRYEQYF. CDR3 DNA: TGTGCCAGCAGCGCGAGGGGGCGGGAGTATAGGTACGAGCAGTACTTC. This chain joins TRBV11-2 and TRBJ2-7; D tentatively reads TRBD1 or TRBD2 (7 bases each). CDR1 and CDR2 from the germline V gene are SGHAT and FQNNGV. Trimming stripped 5 bases from V and 4 bases from J, with 21 bases between. CDR3 size: 16 residues.

V usage is TRBV7-3 and J usage is TRBJ2-3, with 8 bases matching TRBD1. CDR1 and CDR2 from the germline V gene are SGHTA and FQGTGA. The V and J ends lost 5 bases and 3 bases, in that order; junction bases with no gene match: 10. The length of the CDR3 is 16 residues. This CDR3 reads CASSVTGTGETDTQYF. CDR3 sequence (DNA): TGTGCCAGCAGCGTCACCGGGACAGGAGAAACAGATACGCAGTATTTT.

J is TRBJ2-1 and V is TRBV4-2; D is unresolved. This CDR3 spans 14 amino acids. The V gene's germline CDR1 is LGHNA and CDR2 YNFKEQ. Trimming took 0 bases from V and 10 from J, leaving 13 bases between them. As DNA, the CDR3 is TGTGCCAGCAGCCAAGATTTCCGGGCATCCGAGCAGTTCTTC. This translates into CASSQDFRASEQFF.

The V and J genes are TRBV15 and TRBJ2-3; a weak D match, TRBD2 (6 bases). This CDR3 is 15 amino acids long. The V gene's germline CDR1 is LNHNV and CDR2 YYDKDF (reference sequence). Trimming stripped 6 bases from V and 4 bases from J, with 17 bases between. CDR3 region: CATRGFLGGADTQYF. CDR3 coding DNA: TGTGCCACCAGGGGATTTTTAGGAGGGGCAGATACGCAGTATTTT.

The chain has TRBV7-2 and TRBJ1-5, with no clear D. CDR1 SGHTA and CDR2 FQGNSA come from the germline V gene. Trimming left V 2 bases short and J 0 bases short, with 2 bases between. There are 13 residues in the CDR3. The CDR3 sequence: CASSLNSNQPQHF. Written as DNA, the CDR3 is TGTGCCAGCAGCTTAAATAGCAATCAGCCCCAGCATTTT.

The chain links TRBV6-1 to TRBJ2-1; the D gene is possibly TRBD2 (5 bases). The CDR3 has 16 residues. The V end lost 0 bases, the J end lost 7 bases, and 16 bases lay between the germline ends. CDR1 MNHNS and CDR2 SASEGT come from the germline V gene. CDR3 DNA sequence: TGTGCCAGCAGTGAAGCTGAGGGTGAAGTATTAAATGAGCAGTTCTTC. It is translated as CASSEAEGEVLNEQFF.

The sample holds a few counts of this clone. The CDR3 is CASSPRVNYGYTF. Written as DNA, the CDR3 is TGTGCCAGCAGCCCCAGGGTTAACTATGGCTACACCTTC. This chain links TRBV11-3 with TRBJ1-2; possible D gene TRBD1, 5 bases. The V end lost 5 bases, the J end lost 1 base, and 8 bases lay between the germline ends. This CDR3 is built from 13 residues. Germline CDR1 is SGHNT and CDR2 is YENEEA.

The chain couples TRBV7-9 to TRBJ2-1; 9 bases are shared with TRBD1. Germline V CDR1 and CDR2: SEHNR, FQNEAQ (reference sequence). This CDR3 has 12 residues. The junction had 4 bases not matched to a gene; V was cut back by 4 bases and J by 12 bases. As DNA, the CDR3 is TGTGCCAGCAGCTGGGGACAGGGCGGGCAGTTCTTC. It codes for CASSWGQGGQFF.

By share, this clone counts as medium-sized. This chain joins TRBV28 and TRBJ1-2; D ambiguous. There are 13 residues in the CDR3. The germline V gene has CDR1 MDHEN and CDR2 SYDVKM. Trimming cost V 2 bases and J 2 bases, with 6 bases left between them. The CDR3 nucleotides are TGTGCCAGCAGTTTACGGGCCAACTATGGCTACACCTTC. This codes for CASSLRANYGYTF.

The rearrangement joins TRBV5-4 to TRBJ1-1; no clear D. This CDR3 region has 13 residues. V was shortened by 0 bases and J by 0 bases, with 3 bases between the two germline ends. The germline gives CDR1 SGHNT, CDR2 YYREEE (reference sequence). The chain's CDR3 is CASSLDLNTEAFF. CDR3 sequence (DNA): TGTGCCAGCAGCTTGGATTTGAACACTGAAGCTTTCTTT.

The V call is TRBV6-1, the J call TRBJ1-1, with a tentative D call TRBD1 (6 bases). The CDR3 has 15 amino acids. Per germline, CDR1 MNHNS and CDR2 SASEGT. V lost 1 base to trimming and J lost 1 base, with 10 bases between them. For the CDR3, the DNA is TGTGCCAGCAGTGAAGGCGCAGGGGCGAACACTGAAGCTTTCTTT. This codes for CASSEGAGANTEAFF.

The rearrangement joins TRBV10-3 to TRBJ2-2, with TRBD2 matching over 11 bases. Germline V lookup: CDR1 ENHRY, CDR2 SYGVKD. The CDR3 is 15 amino acids. Trimming at V came to 2 bases and at J to 8 bases, leaving 4 bases not matched to a gene. The CDR3 DNA reads as TGTGCCATCAGTGAGACTAGCGGGAGTAAAGGGGAGCTGTTTTTT. Translation: CAISETSGSKGELFF.

The rearrangement joins TRBV27 to TRBJ1-1; 9 bases map to TRBD1. J lost 6 bases, V lost 8 bases, and 13 bases had no gene match. Germline CDR1 is MNHEY and CDR2 is SMNVEV (reference sequence). CDR3 length equals 15 residues. The CDR3 is CASLRPGQGAPEAFF. The CDR3, as DNA: TGTGCCAGCCTGAGACCGGGACAGGGAGCCCCTGAAGCTTTCTTT.

The chain is built from TRBV7-3 and TRBJ1-2; D is possibly TRBD1 (6 bases). Germline V lookup: CDR1 SGHTA, CDR2 FQGTGA. The CDR3 extends over 13 amino acids. V lost 5 bases and J 8 bases, leaving 15 bases between the germline ends. DNA of the CDR3: TGTGCCAGCAGCCGTGACAGGAACGAGGGCTACACCTTC. Protein sequence: CASSRDRNEGYTF.

This sequence joins TRBV4-1 and TRBJ2-3; 8 nucleotides align to TRBD2. Losses at the gene ends were 1 base for V and 5 bases for J; bases not matched to a gene: 11. This CDR3 contains 17 residues. Germline V gene sequence: CDR1 MGHRA, CDR2 YSYEKL. CDR3: CASSQGTSVAGLDTQYF. DNA of the CDR3: TGCGCCAGCAGCCAAGGGACATCGGTAGCGGGACTAGATACGCAGTATTTT.

The gene calls are TRBV5-6 and TRBJ2-2; the D gene is possibly TRBD1 (5 bases). The ends were cut back, 0 bases at V and 8 bases at J, with 11 bases in the middle. Germline V gene lookup returns CDR1 SGHDT and CDR2 YYEEEE. The CDR3 spans 14 residues. CDR3 nucleotides: TGTGCCAGCAGCTTGGCAGGGCGATGGGGGGAGCTGTTTTTT. Translated: CASSLAGRWGELFF. Based on the CDR3 plus reference TRBV5-6 and TRBJ2-2, the full variable domain is DAGVTQSPTHLIKTRGQQVTLRCSPKSGHDTVSWYQQALGQGPQFIFQYYEEEERQRGNFPDRFSGHQFPNYSSELNVNALLLGDSALYLCASSLAGRWGELFFGEGSRLTVL.

The CDR3 reads CASSLSGPTRPAGQTQYF. The CDR3 DNA follows: TGTGCCAGCAGCTTATCAGGACCCACGAGGCCGGCGGGACAGACCCAGTACTTC. The rearrangement joins TRBV7-6 to TRBJ2-5; maybe TRBD2 (6 bases). Deletions cut 2 bases from V and 6 bases from J, with 25 bases between. The CDR3 covers 18 residues. The germline CDR1 and CDR2 sequences are SGHVS and FNYEAQ.

The chain links TRBV28 to TRBJ2-7; possibly TRBD1 or TRBD2 for D (5 bases each). This CDR3 comprises 16 residues. Germline V gene lookup returns CDR1 MDHEN and CDR2 SYDVKM. V was shortened by 4 bases and J by 0 bases, with 16 bases between the two germline ends. The CDR3 DNA sequence: TGTGCCAGCAGTTCCGAAGTGGGGGTGAGCTCCTACGAGCAGTACTTC. Translating gives CASSSEVGVSSYEQYF.

The rearrangement uses TRBV5-1 and TRBJ2-7; 7 positions agree with TRBD2. CDR1 and CDR2 from the germline V gene are SGHRS and YFSETQ. The CDR3 consists of 15 residues. The V and J ends lost 2 bases and 3 bases, in that order; junction bases with no gene match: 8. CDR3 in amino acids: CASSLSLWEGYEQYF. The CDR3 DNA follows: TGCGCCAGCAGCTTATCTTTATGGGAGGGCTACGAGCAGTACTTC.

The V call is TRBV7-3, the J call TRBJ2-2; 7 nucleotides line up with TRBD2. Germline CDR1 reads SGHTA; CDR2 reads FQGTGA. The CDR3 sequence is 15 residues long. Losses at the gene ends were 5 bases for V and 0 bases for J; bases not matched to a gene: 3. The chain's CDR3 is CASSPSGSNTGELFF. The CDR3 nucleotides are TGTGCCAGCAGCCCTAGCGGCTCGAACACCGGGGAGCTGTTTTTT. The full variable domain, rest sourced from reference TRBV7-3 and TRBJ2-2, is GAGVSQTPSNKVTEKGKYVELRCDPISGHTALYWYRQSLGQGPEFLIYFQGTGAADDSGLPNDRFFAVRPEGSVSTLKIQRTERGDSAVYLCASSPSGSNTGELFFGEGSRLTVL.

In this sample, this clone turned up a few times. The V call is TRBV5-1, the J call TRBJ2-1, with a tentative D call TRBD2 (6 bases). V was clipped by 0 bases and J by 2 bases, with 9 bases between them. Germline loops: CDR1 SGHRS, CDR2 YFSETQ. The CDR3 contains 15 residues. The CDR3 here is CASSLVGSAYNEQFF. The CDR3 nucleotides read TGCGCCAGCAGCTTGGTCGGGAGTGCCTACAATGAGCAGTTCTTC.

The chain is built from TRBV9 and TRBJ2-3; no clear D gene. Germline V lookup: CDR1 SGDLS, CDR2 YYNGEE. V lost 1 base to trimming and J lost 2 bases, with 8 bases between them. CDR3 length equals 14 residues. The CDR3 is CASSVSQFTDTQYF. CDR3 DNA: TGTGCCAGCAGCGTATCGCAGTTCACAGATACGCAGTATTTT.

This rearrangement joins TRBV28 to TRBJ2-7, with 7 bases matching TRBD2. CDR1 and CDR2 from the germline V gene are MDHEN and SYDVKM. This CDR3 has 17 amino acids. Trimming took 3 bases from V and 1 from J; bases not matched to a gene: 12. This CDR3 reads CASSLYGGGAGSYEQYF. The CDR3 DNA reads as TGTGCCAGCAGTTTGTACGGGGGAGGGGCTGGGTCCTACGAGCAGTACTTC.

This sequence joins TRBV18 and TRBJ2-3, with 7 bases identical to TRBD2. The junction had 14 bases not matched to a gene; V was cut back by 6 bases and J by 5 bases. Looked up from germline, CDR1 is KGHSH and CDR2 is LQKENI. This CDR3 has 16 residues. The CDR3 loop reads CASSRNGRETGDTQYF. Written as DNA, the CDR3 is TGTGCCAGCTCCCGGAACGGGCGGGAGACCGGAGATACGCAGTATTTT.

The V and J genes are TRBV29-1 and TRBJ1-1; D remains unclear. The CDR3 loop spans 12 amino acids. Trimming pared 8 bases from V and 0 bases from J, leaving 10 bases between. Germline V gives CDR1 SQVTM, CDR2 ANQGSEA. This CDR3 reads CSKEGVNTEAFF. CDR3 in DNA: TGCAGCAAAGAAGGAGTGAACACTGAAGCTTTCTTT.

The rearrangement uses TRBV7-6 and TRBJ2-2, with 7 bases lining up with TRBD1. V lost 5 bases and J lost 6; bases outside the gene matches: 9. Germline V gives CDR1 SGHVS, CDR2 FNYEAQ. The length of the CDR3 is 15 residues. Here the CDR3 reads CASSPRQGGSGELFF. CDR3 nucleotides: TGTGCCAGCAGCCCGAGACAGGGTGGGTCCGGGGAGCTGTTTTTT. The complete variable domain, with remaining parts taken from reference TRBV7-6 and TRBJ2-2, reads GAGVSQSPRYKVTKRGQDVALRCDPISGHVSLYWYRQALGQGPEFLTYFNYEAQQDKSGLPNDRFSAERPEGSISTLTIQRTEQRDSAMYRCASSPRQGGSGELFFGEGSRLTVL.

This clone qualifies as medium-sized. The rearrangement links TRBV30 to TRBJ1-2, with D maybe TRBD1 (6 bases). This CDR3 is built from 10 residues. Germline CDR1 GTSNPN, CDR2 SVGIG (reference sequence). Trimming removed 4 bases at V and 10 bases at J, with 10 bases between. In nucleotides, the CDR3 is TGTGCCTGGAAACGGGGGCCCTACACCTTC. This sequence encodes CAWKRGPYTF.

This clone has a single count. The V gene is TRBV11-2, the J gene TRBJ1-3; D possibly corresponds to TRBD1 (6 bases). Per the germline V gene, CDR1 is SGHAT and CDR2 is FQNNGV. The CDR3 sequence is 15 residues long. The germline V and J ends were trimmed by 5 bases and 3 bases, with 14 bases remaining between them. The CDR3 DNA sequence: TGTGCCAGCAGCATCGGGGGGGCAAGTGGAAACACCATATATTTT. This sequence encodes CASSIGGASGNTIYF.

DNA for the CDR3: TGTGCCAGCAGCTTAGCCGGAGGGGGCTATCAAGAGACCCAGTACTTC. Its protein is CASSLAGGGYQETQYF. This chain connects TRBV7-2 to TRBJ2-5; possible D gene TRBD1, 7 bases. Germline V CDR1 and CDR2: SGHTA, FQGNSA. This CDR3 region has 16 residues. The V and J ends lost 0 bases and 2 bases respectively, with 13 bases between them.

This clone was detected only a few times. V usage is TRBV6-1 and J usage is TRBJ1-2, with 7 nucleotides matching TRBD1. The germline V gene has CDR1 MNHNS and CDR2 SASEGT. The CDR3 has 14 residues. V trimming: 1 base; J trimming: 3 bases; junction bases outside the gene matches: 2. The CDR3 DNA reads TGTGCCAGCAGTGAAGGACAGGGCTACTATGGCTACACCTTC. Translation gives CASSEGQGYYGYTF.